These 30 T cell receptor beta chains were all obtained from the same sample, sequenced in a study of T cells after posttransplantation cyclophosphamide. Repertoires were generated with immunoSEQ multiplex PCR, while TCRdb's copy carries only in-frame clones and drops some. The sample presents 35,000 to 55,000 clones, none singletons. The specimen sequenced was PBMCs. The receptors shown here come from a middle-aged man in good health, CMV-negative, and a related stem cell transplant donor.

In its sample, this clone was seen many times. V usage is TRBV2 and J usage is TRBJ1-1; a weak D match, TRBD1 (6 bases). CDR3 length: 13 amino acids. Per the germline V gene, CDR1 is SNHLY and CDR2 is FYNNEI. Trimming shortened V by 6 bases and J by 4 bases, and 12 bases separated the two germline ends. The CDR3 DNA follows: TGTGCCAGCAGCAGGGGAATGGGCACTGAAGCTTTCTTT. It specifies CASSRGMGTEAFF.

This clone was seen at least ten times. CDR3 in amino acids: CATSYGTEAFF. As DNA, the CDR3 is TGTGCCACCAGCTACGGCACTGAAGCTTTCTTT. The gene calls are TRBV15 and TRBJ1-1; D unclear. CDR1 and CDR2 from the germline V gene are LNHNV and YYDKDF (reference sequence). Trimming pared 5 bases from V and 4 bases from J, leaving 5 bases between. The CDR3 totals 11 residues. The variable domain in full, completed from reference TRBV15 and TRBJ1-1, reads DAMVIQNPRYQVTQFGKPVTLSCSQTLNHNVMYWYQQKSSQAPKLLFHYYDKDFNNEADTPDNFQSRRPNTSFCFLDIRSPGLGDTAMYLCATSYGTEAFFGQGTRLTVV.

This clone has ten or more counts. The chain couples TRBV7-2 to TRBJ2-2; 11 bases map to TRBD2. V trimming: 6 bases; J trimming: 6 bases; junction bases outside the gene matches: 0. CDR1 is SGHTA, CDR2 FQGNSA, per germline. The CDR3 covers 13 residues. In DNA, the CDR3 is TGTGCCAGCAGTAGCGGGAGGGCCGGGGAGCTGTTTTTT. Its protein product is CASSSGRAGELFF.

This rearrangement joins TRBV28 to TRBJ1-5; D gene unclear. Germline V CDR1 and CDR2: MDHEN, SYDVKM. This CDR3 is built from 14 residues. V was clipped by 6 bases and J by 0 bases, with 9 bases between them. The CDR3 loop is CASSYDNSNQPQHF. The CDR3 coding sequence is TGTGCCAGCAGCTATGACAATAGCAATCAGCCCCAGCATTTT.

In this sample, this clone turned up many times. CDR3 DNA sequence: TGTGCCAGCAGGCTAGCGGGGCCCACCGGGGAGCTGTTTTTT. It translates to CASRLAGPTGELFF. The chain couples TRBV2 to TRBJ2-2, with 9 nucleotides matching TRBD2. Germline values: CDR1 SNHLY, CDR2 FYNNEI. Trimming cost V 6 bases and J 4 bases; bases outside gene matches: 3. The CDR3 spans 14 residues. Using reference TRBV2 and TRBJ2-2 for the parts outside the CDR3, the full variable domain is EPEVTQTPSHQVTQMGQEVILRCVPISNHLYFYWYRQILGQKVEFLVSFYNNEISEKSEIFDDQFSVERPDGSNFTLKIRSTKLEDSAMYFCASRLAGPTGELFFGEGSRLTVL.

V and J are TRBV6-6 and TRBJ1-2; 7 bases match TRBD1. The V gene end was trimmed by 5 bases and the J gene end by 2 bases; junction bases not matched to a gene: 8. CDR3 length equals 15 residues. CDR1 is MNHNY and CDR2 is SVGAGI in the germline V gene (reference sequence). CDR3 DNA sequence: TGTGCCAGCAGTCGGCGACAGGGCAACAACTATGGCTACACCTTC. It is translated as CASSRRQGNNYGYTF.

This clone was recorded at least ten times. The V gene is TRBV6-6, the J gene TRBJ1-1, with D uncertain. V dropped 6 bases and J dropped 5 bases, with 16 bases sitting between them. CDR1 MNHNY and CDR2 SVGAGI come from the germline V gene (reference sequence). The CDR3 length is 14 residues. The CDR3 sequence: CASRPGGRETEAFF. The CDR3 DNA sequence: TGTGCCAGCAGGCCGGGAGGAAGGGAAACTGAAGCTTTCTTT.

This clone was picked up many times. The rearrangement uses TRBV5-5 and TRBJ2-1, with TRBD1 matching 8 bases. This CDR3 comprises 16 residues. The V gene's germline CDR1 is SGHKS and CDR2 YYEKEE (reference sequence). V lost 4 bases to trimming and J lost 1 base; unmatched junction nucleotides: 7. This CDR3 reads CASSARGDRSYNEQFF. The CDR3 nucleotides read TGTGCCAGCAGCGCGAGGGGGGACAGGTCCTACAATGAGCAGTTCTTC.

This clone has a handful of counts. This rearrangement joins TRBV19 to TRBJ1-6; TRBD1 might be the D (5 bases). Germline CDR1 LNHDA, CDR2 SQIVND (reference sequence). The CDR3 consists of 16 residues. Trimming cost V 3 bases and J 7 bases, with 16 bases left between them. CDR3 sequence: CASSIRQSGENSPLHF. The CDR3 DNA follows: TGTGCCAGTAGTATTCGGCAATCGGGGGAGAATTCACCCCTCCACTTT.

The table lists this clone with many counts. The J gene is TRBJ2-1, the V gene TRBV7-3; 12 nucleotides agree with TRBD2. V shed 5 bases and J 4 bases; nucleotides not matched to a gene: 3. Germline V gene data show CDR1 as SGHTA and CDR2 as FQGTGA. The CDR3 totals 15 residues. The CDR3 here is CASSVLAGGYNEQFF. The CDR3 region has the DNA TGTGCCAGCAGCGTTCTAGCGGGAGGGTACAATGAGCAGTTCTTC.

This chain connects TRBV7-2 to TRBJ2-5; D gene uncertain. Germline loops: CDR1 SGHTA, CDR2 FQGNSA. CDR3 length equals 14 residues. Trimming took 1 base from V and 2 from J, leaving 8 bases between them. The DNA for the CDR3 is TGTGCCAGCAGCTTAGTCCAGGATCAAGAGACCCAGTACTTC. Translated, it gives CASSLVQDQETQYF.

The chain couples TRBV30 to TRBJ2-2, with 13 nucleotides matching TRBD2. The J segment lost 7 bases and the V segment lost 1 base, leaving 6 bases of the junction unmatched. The germline CDR1 and CDR2 sequences are GTSNPN and SVGIG (reference sequence). The length of the CDR3 is 16 residues. The CDR3 DNA sequence: TGTGCCTGGAGTGGACTAGCGGGAGGCCTGAGCGGGGAGCTGTTTTTT. This translates into CAWSGLAGGLSGELFF. The entire variable domain, with the rest obtained from reference TRBV30 and TRBJ2-2, is as follows: SQTIHQWPATLVQPVGSPLSLECTVEGTSNPNLYWYRQAAGRGLQLLFYSVGIGQISSEVPQNLSASRPQDRQFILSSKKLLLSDSGFYLCAWSGLAGGLSGELFFGEGSRLTVL.

There are a few counts of this clone. This chain joins TRBV7-8 and TRBJ2-3; a weak D match, TRBD2 (6 bases). The CDR3 extends over 16 amino acids. Germline CDR1 SGHVS, CDR2 FQNEAQ. Trimming stripped 2 bases from V and 5 bases from J, with 17 bases between. The CDR3 spells CASSLFWRGVEDTQYF. The CDR3 region has the DNA TGTGCCAGCAGCTTATTTTGGCGGGGAGTTGAAGATACGCAGTATTTT.

DNA of the CDR3: TGTGCCAGCAGCGAGGCCACAGGGAGTGAGCAGTTCTTC. Its translation: CASSEATGSEQFF. This chain joins TRBV9 and TRBJ2-1; a weak D match, TRBD1 (6 bases). This CDR3 is built from 13 residues. V dropped 3 bases and J dropped 9 bases, with 13 bases sitting between them. Germline lookup yields CDR1 SGDLS and CDR2 YYNGEE.

This clone has ten or more counts. The chain uses TRBV10-1 and TRBJ1-1, with D perhaps matching TRBD1 (5 bases). V was trimmed by 4 bases and J by 4 bases, leaving 10 bases between them. This CDR3 contains 13 residues. The V gene's germline CDR1 is WNHNN and CDR2 SYGVQD (reference sequence). The CDR3: CASSGGLSTEAFF. CDR3 nucleotides: TGCGCCAGCAGTGGGGGACTCTCCACTGAAGCTTTCTTT.

This clone was detected ten times or more. The chain joins TRBV7-2 to TRBJ2-3; 7 nucleotides match TRBD2. CDR1 and CDR2 (germline): SGHTA, FQGNSA. The CDR3 runs to 16 residues. With 4 bases clipped from V and 4 bases from J, the junction kept 11 bases outside the gene matches. CDR3 loop: CASSSLGLAGADTQYF. The DNA for the CDR3 is TGTGCCAGCAGCTCACTTGGATTAGCGGGCGCAGATACGCAGTATTTT.

The sample holds many counts of this clone. The rearrangement links TRBV10-1 to TRBJ1-5; TRBD1 might be the D (5 bases). This CDR3 region has 17 residues. Between the trimmed V and J ends, which lost 0 bases and 6 bases, there was a span of 18 bases. In germline, CDR1 is WNHNN, CDR2 SYGVQD (reference sequence). The CDR3 here is CASSESLGWAGFQPQHF. The DNA for the CDR3 is TGCGCCAGCAGTGAGTCTTTAGGGTGGGCAGGGTTTCAGCCCCAGCATTTT.

This clone was found many times. The chain carries TRBV30 and TRBJ2-5; D might be TRBD2 (5 bases). The CDR3 is 15 amino acids. Germline V CDR1 and CDR2: GTSNPN, SVGIG (reference sequence). V was shortened by 5 bases and J by 2 bases, with 18 bases between the two germline ends. As DNA, the CDR3 is TGTGCCTGGGGTAAAGGGAGCCGAGGACAAGAGACCCAGTACTTC. Amino acid sequence: CAWGKGSRGQETQYF.

This clone has ten or more counts. Here the CDR3 reads CASSQGAAGVEAFF. The CDR3, as DNA: TGCGCCAGCAGCCAAGGGGCAGCGGGAGTTGAAGCTTTCTTT. The chain has TRBV4-3 and TRBJ1-1, with D uncertain. This CDR3 spans 14 amino acids. Trimming cost V 1 base and J 7 bases, with 13 bases left between them. Germline values: CDR1 LGHNA, CDR2 YSLEER.

This clone has ten or more counts. This sequence joins TRBV12-5 and TRBJ1-1; D gene ambiguous. CDR3 length: 13 residues. Trimming took 6 bases from V and 11 from J, leaving 19 bases between them. Germline CDR1 reads LGHNT; CDR2 reads FRNRAP. For the CDR3, the DNA is TGTGCTAGTGGCCCCCCCATAGAGGTTGGGGCTTTCTTT. Translating it yields CASGPPIEVGAFF. Full variable domain (rest looked up from reference TRBV12-5 and TRBJ1-1): DARVTQTPRHKVTEMGQEVTMRCQPILGHNTVFWYRQTMMQGLELLAYFRNRAPLDDSGMPKDRFSAEMPDATLATLKIQPSEPRDSAVYFCASGPPIEVGAFFGQGTRLTVV.

There are many counts of this clone. V gene TRBV2 combines with J gene TRBJ2-5; D uncertain. Per germline, CDR1 SNHLY and CDR2 FYNNEI. This CDR3 has 13 residues. V lost 4 bases and J 5 bases, leaving 11 bases between the germline ends. The CDR3 region is CASSGLSGETQYF. DNA for the CDR3: TGTGCCAGCAGTGGACTGTCTGGGGAGACCCAGTACTTC.

In this sample, this clone turned up many times. This chain connects TRBV19 to TRBJ1-5, with D possibly being TRBD1 (5 bases). Trimming shortened V by 5 bases and J by 5 bases, and 22 bases separated the two germline ends. This CDR3 comprises 17 residues. Germline CDR1 LNHDA, CDR2 SQIVND (reference sequence). DNA of the CDR3: TGTGCCAGTAGTGCGCCAGCCAGACAGAGGGAGGATCAGCCCCAGCATTTT. Protein: CASSAPARQREDQPQHF.

This clone was seen at least ten times. V and J are TRBV11-3 and TRBJ2-5, with a possible D match to TRBD1 (6 bases). CDR1 and CDR2 (germline): SGHNT, YENEEA. The V gene lost 5 bases and the J gene lost 2 bases, with 21 bases spanning the gap. The CDR3 length is 17 residues. CDR3 nucleotides: TGTGCCAGCAGCACCGCCAGGGGTAGGGGATCTCAAGAGACCCAGTACTTC. It codes for CASSTARGRGSQETQYF.

This clone has a count of ten or more. The gene calls are TRBV5-1 and TRBJ2-1, with a possible D match to TRBD1 (5 bases). Germline V gene lookup returns CDR1 SGHRS and CDR2 YFSETQ. The CDR3 loop spans 13 amino acids. Trimming pared 3 bases from V and 7 bases from J, leaving 11 bases between. CDR3 amino acids: CASSWMPGNEQFF. CDR3 bases: TGCGCCAGCAGCTGGATGCCAGGGAATGAGCAGTTCTTC.

This clone was counted between two and nine times. This chain links TRBV27 with TRBJ1-4; 8 bases are a match to TRBD1. The germline V gene has CDR1 MNHEY and CDR2 SMNVEV (reference sequence). This CDR3 region has 13 residues. With V trimmed by 7 bases and J by 5 bases, 3 bases remained unmatched. The CDR3 bases are TGTGCCAGCACGGACAGGGCAAATGAAAAACTGTTTTTT. Translation: CASTDRANEKLFF. The whole variable domain, filled in from reference TRBV27 and TRBJ1-4, reads EAQVTQNPRYLITVTGKKLTVTCSQNMNHEYMSWYRQDPGLGLRQIYYSMNVEVTDKGDVPEGYKVSRKEKRNFPLILESPSPNQTSLYFCASTDRANEKLFFGSGTQLSVL.

The table lists this clone with many counts. The chain has TRBV19 and TRBJ1-5, with D perhaps matching TRBD1 (6 bases). CDR1 is LNHDA and CDR2 is SQIVND in the germline V gene (reference sequence). The germline V and J ends were trimmed by 5 bases and 0 bases, with 11 bases remaining between them. The CDR3 runs to 15 residues. CDR3 DNA: TGTGCCAGTAGTGGCAGGGGCCTTAGCAATCAGCCCCAGCATTTT. Its translation is CASSGRGLSNQPQHF.

In its sample, this clone was seen many times. CDR3 DNA: TGCGCCAGCAGCTTGGACAGGGACTATGGCTACACCTTC. Its protein is CASSLDRDYGYTF. The rearrangement links TRBV5-1 to TRBJ1-2, with a possible D match to TRBD1 (6 bases). Germline values: CDR1 SGHRS, CDR2 YFSETQ. Trimming took 0 bases from V and 3 from J, leaving 6 bases between them. The CDR3 runs to 13 residues.

The sample holds many counts of this clone. V gene TRBV10-3 combines with J gene TRBJ2-1; 8 bases map to TRBD2. Trimming cost V 6 bases and J 6 bases; bases outside gene matches: 4. Germline lookup yields CDR1 ENHRY and CDR2 SYGVKD. This CDR3 is 13 amino acids long. CDR3 sequence reads: CAIRSGGRNEQFF. CDR3 DNA: TGTGCCATCAGGAGCGGGGGCCGCAATGAGCAGTTCTTC.

This clone was seen many times. The chain is built from TRBV11-2 and TRBJ2-7; 7 bases match TRBD2. CDR1 and CDR2 from the germline V gene are SGHAT and FQNNGV. With 5 bases clipped from V and 2 bases from J, the junction kept 9 bases outside the gene matches. There are 15 residues in the CDR3. The CDR3 coding sequence is TGTGCCAGCAGCGTCGGGGGAGGGACCCCCTACGAGCAGTACGTC. Translating it yields CASSVGGGTPYEQYV.

This clone has at least ten counts. V is TRBV28 and J is TRBJ1-4; D perhaps matches TRBD1 (5 bases). The CDR3 contains 15 residues. V lost 3 bases, J lost 5 bases, and 13 bases lay in between. Per germline, CDR1 MDHEN and CDR2 SYDVKM. The CDR3 DNA follows: TGTGCCAGCAGTTTTTACCGGCAGGGAAATGAAAAACTGTTTTTT. Translation: CASSFYRQGNEKLFF. The whole variable domain, remainder taken from reference TRBV28 and TRBJ1-4, is DVKVTQSSRYLVKRTGEKVFLECVQDMDHENMFWYRQDPGLGLRLIYFSYDVKMKEKGDIPEGYSVSREKKERFSLILESASTNQTSMYLCASSFYRQGNEKLFFGSGTQLSVL.